This TCR beta chain was observed in a study of blood T cell repertoires in COVID-19 (TCRdb year 2020). Concerning the study at large: The collaborator samples originated in the United States, Italy and Spain and spanned the acute and convalescent phases of COVID-19. The dataset comprised deeply sampled blood TCRbeta repertoires from subjects exposed to, actively infected with, or recovered from COVID-19. The prospective study material was composed of cDNA or gDNA derived from T cells, B-cell-depleted T cells, or PBMCs. The sample metadata nearly always contained a de-identified subject ID, COVID-19 status, age in years and sex. The repertoires were released in a freely available public database intended as a resource for research on the immune response to SARS-CoV-2. Samples were obtained from the ongoing ImmuneRACE study (first 160 participants) and from about 1,300 subjects provided by 6 global collaborators. Where available, HLA class I and class II types were obtained from metadata supplied by the sample provider rather than from assay-based typing.

V and J are truncated by 4 bases and 7 bases respectively, leaving an intervening sequence of 13 bases. The CDR3 measures 13 amino acids from cysteine to phenylalanine. Here the CDR3 DNA is all that survives: 39 bases in frame from base 1. The germline V gene supplies CDR1 MGHRA and CDR2 YSYEKL. A word on this clone: Its antigen target is currently unknown. Qualities for individual bases were not recorded, and no much larger clone is one base off.

The full study reports these points: The quantity of clinical and demographic metadata differed by source and by participant and was supplied without curation.

TCRbeta CDR3 regions were amplified from genomic DNA using the immunoSEQ Assay, a bias-controlled multiplex PCR. In the source study's methods: Nucleated cell counts per sample were estimated from amplification of reference gene primers within the assay. To quantify the absolute abundance of each unique TCRbeta CDR3 rearrangement, sequence reads were collapsed and filtered. For each sample, productive Simpson clonality was calculated by taking the square root of Simpson's diversity index across productive rearrangements. TCRdb provides this immuneACCESS table in a form limited to in-frame rearrangements. Some clones are lacking; in checked studies, under half of them reflect an unresolved V gene, and why the rest are absent is not known. The V and J calls and clone size were taken over from that table, and D and trimming were inferred from the DNA. For this sample the table gives hundreds of thousands of clones, of which roughly 89% were detected only once. The ten largest clones take up more than 1.4% of the sample.

Whole blood was collected in K2EDTA tubes by collaborating institutions according to the institutions' own protocols. For TCRbeta analysis, collaborators shipped samples as frozen whole blood, isolated PBMCs, or DNA extracted from either of those sample types. This TCR was sampled from a woman in her 30s with active or convalescent COVID-19. The chain is encoded by TRBV4-1 joined to TRBJ1-2, with no confidently assigned D gene. Material for sequencing was peripheral blood. The CDR3: CASSPQTGSGYTF. The DNA is as follows: TGCGCCAGCAGCCCCCAGACGGGGTCTGGCTACACCTTC.